These 6 T cell receptor beta chains were all obtained from the same sample, sequenced in a study of shared clonotypes between healthy human individuals. TCRdb keeps only in-frame clones here, not all; method: immunoSEQ multiplex PCR. The sample contains 2 million to 2.5 million clones, about 95% of which appear only once. Sequencing was performed on naive CD4+ T cells sorted from blood. Subset given: CD45RA+ positively selected. All receptors derive from a man in his late teens or twenties in good health.

This chain connects TRBV11-2 to TRBJ2-7; tentative D call: TRBD1 (5 bases). The germline V gene encodes CDR1 SGHAT and CDR2 FQNNGV. The CDR3 contains 15 residues. Between the trimmed V and J ends, which lost 0 bases and 2 bases, there was a span of 11 bases. In nucleotides, the CDR3 is TGTGCCAGCAGCTTAGAAGGTGGGGCGGCCTACGAGCAGTACTTC. Translating gives CASSLEGGAAYEQYF.

CDR3 in DNA: TGCGCCAGCAGCCAAGATCTGCCCGGGGCTAATGAAAAACTGTTTTTT. The encoded protein is CASSQDLPGANEKLFF. The J gene is TRBJ1-4, the V gene TRBV4-1; D unresolved. V was pared by 0 bases and J by 3 bases, with 11 bases between. This CDR3 is built from 16 residues. Germline lookup yields CDR1 MGHRA and CDR2 YSYEKL.

About this clone itself: Other DNA sequences in this specimen translate into the identical CDR3. The chain has TRBV18 and TRBJ2-1; D ambiguous. In germline, CDR1 is KGHSH, CDR2 LQKENI. This CDR3 region has 13 residues. V lost 2 bases and J lost 4, with 6 bases in between. The CDR3 region is CASSPDLYNEQFF. For the CDR3, the DNA is TGTGCCAGCTCACCAGATCTTTACAATGAGCAGTTCTTC.

The chain carries TRBV6-5 and TRBJ1-5, with D perhaps matching TRBD1 (6 bases). The CDR3 covers 15 residues. CDR1 MNHEY and CDR2 SVGAGI come from the germline V gene. The germline V and J ends were trimmed by 6 bases and 0 bases, with 12 bases remaining between them. The CDR3 spells CASRPQGGSNQPQHF. In nucleotides, the CDR3 is TGTGCCAGCAGGCCACAGGGAGGTAGCAATCAGCCCCAGCATTTT.

The chain employs TRBV2 and TRBJ2-7; 11 bases fit TRBD2. Looked up from germline, CDR1 is SNHLY and CDR2 is FYNNEI. Germline trimming cut 2 bases from V and 7 bases from J; bases unmatched to any gene: 7. The CDR3 is made up of 15 amino acids. The CDR3: CASSEIAGGPGEQYF. In nucleotides, the CDR3 is TGTGCCAGCAGTGAAATAGCGGGAGGGCCGGGAGAGCAGTACTTC.

The genes are TRBV6-4 and TRBJ1-2; 10 bases map to TRBD1. The V gene's germline CDR1 is MRHNA and CDR2 SNTAGT. The ends lost 2 bases at V and 7 bases at J; junction bases unmatched: 1. This CDR3 spans 13 amino acids. The CDR3, as DNA: TGTGCCAGCAGTGACGGGACAGGGGTTGGCTACACCTTC. Protein sequence: CASSDGTGVGYTF.